This record looks at one TCR beta chain sequence and its context. This sample is part of a study of blood T cell repertoires in COVID-19. About the research overall: Spain, Italy and the United States supplied samples that represented acute and convalescent COVID-19.

Grouping used clinical history reported by participants in a survey and questionnaire. Original processing notes: Cell counts per sample came from amplifying reference gene primers. Using immunoSEQ multiplex PCR, the repertoire was profiled, and TCRdb retains in-frame clones only, with some absent. V, J and clone size were drawn from that table, and D and trimming were deduced from the DNA. The repertoire holds under 250,000 clones, with approximately 83% as singletons. The germline gives CDR1 SNHLY, CDR2 FYNNEI. The CDR3 sequence is 14 residues long. V was trimmed by 8 bases and J by 2 bases, leaving 15 bases between them.

The sample consisted of PBMCs or T cells enriched from blood (not recorded which). The V and J genes are TRBV2 and TRBJ1-1; no firm D call. The receptor comes from a middle-aged woman with acute COVID-19. The CDR3 reads CASRTESGNTEAFF. In DNA, the CDR3 is TGTGCCAGCCGGACTGAAAGCGGCAACACTGAAGCTTTCTTT.